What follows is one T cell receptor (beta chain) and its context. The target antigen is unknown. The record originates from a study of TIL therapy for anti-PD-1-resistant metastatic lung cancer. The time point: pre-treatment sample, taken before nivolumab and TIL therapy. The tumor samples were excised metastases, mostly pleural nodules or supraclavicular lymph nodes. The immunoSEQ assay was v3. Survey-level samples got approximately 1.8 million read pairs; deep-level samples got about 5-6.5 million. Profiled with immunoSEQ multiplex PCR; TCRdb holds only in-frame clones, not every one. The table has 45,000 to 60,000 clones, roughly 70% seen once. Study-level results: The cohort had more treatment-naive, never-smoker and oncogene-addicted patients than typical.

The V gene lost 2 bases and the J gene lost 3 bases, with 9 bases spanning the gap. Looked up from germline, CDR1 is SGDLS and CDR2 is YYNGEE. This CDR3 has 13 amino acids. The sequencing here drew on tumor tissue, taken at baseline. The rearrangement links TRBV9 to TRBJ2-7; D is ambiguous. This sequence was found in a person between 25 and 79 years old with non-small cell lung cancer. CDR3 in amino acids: CASSVNSNYEQYF. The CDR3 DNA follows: TGTGCCAGCAGCGTCAACAGTAACTACGAGCAGTACTTC.